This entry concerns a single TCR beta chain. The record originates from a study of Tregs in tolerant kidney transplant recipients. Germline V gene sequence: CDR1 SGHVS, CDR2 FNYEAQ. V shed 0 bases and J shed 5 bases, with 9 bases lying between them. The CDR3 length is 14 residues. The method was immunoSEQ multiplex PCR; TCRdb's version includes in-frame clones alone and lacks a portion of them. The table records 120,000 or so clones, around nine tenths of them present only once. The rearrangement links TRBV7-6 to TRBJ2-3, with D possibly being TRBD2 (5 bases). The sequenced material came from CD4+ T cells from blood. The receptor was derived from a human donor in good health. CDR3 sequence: CASSLANGGDTQYF. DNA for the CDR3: TGTGCCAGCAGCTTAGCGAATGGAGGAGATACGCAGTATTTT.